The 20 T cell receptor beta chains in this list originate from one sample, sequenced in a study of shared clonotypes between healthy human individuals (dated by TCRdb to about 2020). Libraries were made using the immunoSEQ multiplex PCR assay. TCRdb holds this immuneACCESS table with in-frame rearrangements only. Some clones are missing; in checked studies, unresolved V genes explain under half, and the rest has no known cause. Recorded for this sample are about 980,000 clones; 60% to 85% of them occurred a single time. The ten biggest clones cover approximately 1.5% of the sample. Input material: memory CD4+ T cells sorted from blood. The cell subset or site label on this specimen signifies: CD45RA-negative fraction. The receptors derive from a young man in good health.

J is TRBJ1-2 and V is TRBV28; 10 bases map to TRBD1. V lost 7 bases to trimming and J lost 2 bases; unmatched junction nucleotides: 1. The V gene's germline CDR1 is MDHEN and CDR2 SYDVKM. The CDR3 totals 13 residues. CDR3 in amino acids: CASTTGGNYGYTF. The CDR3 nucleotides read TGTGCCAGCACGACAGGGGGCAACTATGGCTACACCTTC.

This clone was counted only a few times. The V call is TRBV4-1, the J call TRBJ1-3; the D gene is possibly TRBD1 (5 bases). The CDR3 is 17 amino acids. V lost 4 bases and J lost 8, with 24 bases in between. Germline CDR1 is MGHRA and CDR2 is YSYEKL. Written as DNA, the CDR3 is TGCGCCAGCAGCCCCAGGGAGGGGAAGCTCTGGAAGGACACCATATATTTT. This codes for CASSPREGKLWKDTIYF.

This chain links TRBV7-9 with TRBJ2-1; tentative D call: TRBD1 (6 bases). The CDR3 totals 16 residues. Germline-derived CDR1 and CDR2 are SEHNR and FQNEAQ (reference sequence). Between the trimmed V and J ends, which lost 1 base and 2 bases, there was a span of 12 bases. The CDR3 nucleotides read TGTGCCAGCAGCTTAGAAGCAGGGGCCACCTACAATGAGCAGTTCTTC. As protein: CASSLEAGATYNEQFF. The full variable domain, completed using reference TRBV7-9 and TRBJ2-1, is DTGVSQNPRHKITKRGQNVTFRCDPISEHNRLYWYRQTLGQGPEFLTYFQNEAQLEKSRLLSDRFSAERPKGSFSTLEIQRTEQGDSAMYLCASSLEAGATYNEQFFGPGTRLTVL.

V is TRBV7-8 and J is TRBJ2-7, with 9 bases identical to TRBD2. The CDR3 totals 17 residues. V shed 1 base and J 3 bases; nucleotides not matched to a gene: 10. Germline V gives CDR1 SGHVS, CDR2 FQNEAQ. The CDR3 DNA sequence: TGTGCCAGCAGCTTAGGGGGACGGACTAGCGTTAACTACGAGCAGTACTTC. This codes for CASSLGGRTSVNYEQYF.

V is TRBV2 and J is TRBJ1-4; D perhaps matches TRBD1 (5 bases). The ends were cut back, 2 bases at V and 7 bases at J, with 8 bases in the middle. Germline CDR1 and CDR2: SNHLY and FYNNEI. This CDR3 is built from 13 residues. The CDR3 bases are TGTGCCAGCAGTGAACAGGGTCGTGAAAAACTGTTTTTT. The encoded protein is CASSEQGREKLFF.

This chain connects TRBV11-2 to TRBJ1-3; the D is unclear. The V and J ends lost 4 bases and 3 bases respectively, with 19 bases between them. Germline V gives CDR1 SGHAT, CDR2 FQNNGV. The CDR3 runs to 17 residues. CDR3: CASSSTSAGPLGNTIYF. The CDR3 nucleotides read TGTGCCAGCAGCTCTACATCGGCAGGCCCCCTTGGAAACACCATATATTTT. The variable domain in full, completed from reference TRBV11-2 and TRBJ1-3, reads EAGVAQSPRYKIIEKRQSVAFWCNPISGHATLYWYQQILGQGPKLLIQFQNNGVVDDSQLPKDRFSAERLKGVDSTLKIQPAKLEDSAVYLCASSSTSAGPLGNTIYFGEGSWLTVV.

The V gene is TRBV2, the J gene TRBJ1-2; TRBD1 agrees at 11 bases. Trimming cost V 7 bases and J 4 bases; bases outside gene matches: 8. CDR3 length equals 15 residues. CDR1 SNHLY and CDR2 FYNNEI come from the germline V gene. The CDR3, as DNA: TGTGCCAGCACTCTCGGGACAGGGGGGCCCTATGGCTACACCTTC. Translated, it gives CASTLGTGGPYGYTF.

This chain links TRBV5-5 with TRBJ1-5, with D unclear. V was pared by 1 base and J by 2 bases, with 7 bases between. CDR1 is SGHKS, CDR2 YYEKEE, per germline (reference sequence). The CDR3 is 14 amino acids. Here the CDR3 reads CASSLWEGNQPQHF. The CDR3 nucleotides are TGTGCCAGCAGCTTGTGGGAGGGCAATCAGCCCCAGCATTTT.

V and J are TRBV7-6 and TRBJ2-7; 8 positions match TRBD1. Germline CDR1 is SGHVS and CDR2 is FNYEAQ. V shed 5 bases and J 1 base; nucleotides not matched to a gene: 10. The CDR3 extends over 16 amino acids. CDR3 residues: CASSRQDREGSYEQYF. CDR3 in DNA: TGTGCCAGCAGCCGACAGGACAGGGAAGGGTCCTACGAGCAGTACTTC.

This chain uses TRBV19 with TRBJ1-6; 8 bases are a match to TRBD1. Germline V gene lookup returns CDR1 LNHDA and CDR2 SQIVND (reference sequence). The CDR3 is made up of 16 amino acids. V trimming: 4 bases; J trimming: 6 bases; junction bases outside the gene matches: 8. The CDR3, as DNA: TGTGCCAGTAGTACCGCCGGGACAGGCGTTAATTCACCCCTCCACTTT. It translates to CASSTAGTGVNSPLHF. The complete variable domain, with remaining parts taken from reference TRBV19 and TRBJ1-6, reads DGGITQSPKYLFRKEGQNVTLSCEQNLNHDAMYWYRQDPGQGLRLIYYSQIVNDFQKGDIAEGYSVSREKKESFPLTVTSAQKNPTAFYLCASSTAGTGVNSPLHFGNGTRLTVT.

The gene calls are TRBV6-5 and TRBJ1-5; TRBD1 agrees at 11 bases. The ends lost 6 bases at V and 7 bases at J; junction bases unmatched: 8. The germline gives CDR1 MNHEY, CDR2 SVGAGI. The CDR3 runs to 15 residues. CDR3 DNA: TGTGCCAGCAGACCCGGGACAGGGGGTTACCAGCCCCAGCATTTT. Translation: CASRPGTGGYQPQHF.

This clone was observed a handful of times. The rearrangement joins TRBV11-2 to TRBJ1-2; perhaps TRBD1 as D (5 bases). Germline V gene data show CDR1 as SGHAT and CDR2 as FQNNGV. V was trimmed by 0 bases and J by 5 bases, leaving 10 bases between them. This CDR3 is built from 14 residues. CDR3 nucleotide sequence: TGTGCCAGCAGCTTAGAGGCAGGGATATATGGCTACACCTTC. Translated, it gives CASSLEAGIYGYTF.

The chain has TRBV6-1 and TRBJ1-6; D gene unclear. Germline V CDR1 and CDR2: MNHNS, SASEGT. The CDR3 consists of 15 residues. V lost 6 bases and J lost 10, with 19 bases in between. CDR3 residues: CASRARSPPQSPLHF. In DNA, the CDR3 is TGTGCCAGCAGAGCTAGGTCGCCACCCCAGTCACCCCTCCACTTT.

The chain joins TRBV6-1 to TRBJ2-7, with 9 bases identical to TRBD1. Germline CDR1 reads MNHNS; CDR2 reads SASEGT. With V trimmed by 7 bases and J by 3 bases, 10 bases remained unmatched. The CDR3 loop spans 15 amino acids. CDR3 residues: CASMKNSDRGYEQYF. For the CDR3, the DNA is TGTGCCAGCATGAAGAATTCGGACAGGGGCTACGAGCAGTACTTC.

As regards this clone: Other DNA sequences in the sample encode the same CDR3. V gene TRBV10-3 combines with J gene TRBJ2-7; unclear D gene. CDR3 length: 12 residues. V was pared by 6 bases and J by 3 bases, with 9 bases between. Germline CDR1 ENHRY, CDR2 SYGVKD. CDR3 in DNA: TGTGCCATCAGCGGGCAGGACTACGAGCAGTACTTC. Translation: CAISGQDYEQYF.

CDR3 sequence: CAPRGTGGGFGNQPQHF. For the CDR3, the DNA is TGTGCTCCTAGGGGGACAGGGGGCGGGTTTGGCAATCAGCCCCAGCATTTT. The chain has TRBV12-5 and TRBJ1-5; 12 nucleotides line up with TRBD1. The CDR3 is 17 residues long. The V and J ends lost 11 bases and 2 bases, in that order; junction bases with no gene match: 13. Germline V gives CDR1 LGHNT, CDR2 FRNRAP.

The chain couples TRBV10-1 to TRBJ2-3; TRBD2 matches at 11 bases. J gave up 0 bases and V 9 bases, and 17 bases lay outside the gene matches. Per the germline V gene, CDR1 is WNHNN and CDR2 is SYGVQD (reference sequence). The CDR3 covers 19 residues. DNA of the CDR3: TGCGCCAGTTTTCCCGGACTAGCGGGCCTTATAATGAGCACAGATACGCAGTATTTT. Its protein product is CASFPGLAGLIMSTDTQYF.

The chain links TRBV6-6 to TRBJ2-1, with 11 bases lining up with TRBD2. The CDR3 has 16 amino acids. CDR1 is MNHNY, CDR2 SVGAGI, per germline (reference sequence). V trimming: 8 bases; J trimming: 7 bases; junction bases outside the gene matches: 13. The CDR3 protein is CASGSQPGLAANEQFF. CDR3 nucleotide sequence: TGTGCCAGCGGATCTCAACCGGGACTAGCGGCGAATGAGCAGTTCTTC.

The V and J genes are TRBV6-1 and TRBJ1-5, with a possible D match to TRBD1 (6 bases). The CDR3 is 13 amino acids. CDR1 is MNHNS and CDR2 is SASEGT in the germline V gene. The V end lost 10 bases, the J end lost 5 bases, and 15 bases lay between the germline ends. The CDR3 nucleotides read TGTGCCACCTTGGGGGCTGGAGATCAGCCCCAGCATTTT. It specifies CATLGAGDQPQHF.

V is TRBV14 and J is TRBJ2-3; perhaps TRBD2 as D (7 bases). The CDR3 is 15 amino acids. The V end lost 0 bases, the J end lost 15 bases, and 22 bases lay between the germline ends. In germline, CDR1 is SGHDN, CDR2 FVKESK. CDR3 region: CASSQDGGFGGSHYF. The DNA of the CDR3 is TGTGCCAGCAGCCAAGATGGGGGCTTCGGCGGGAGTCATTATTTT.